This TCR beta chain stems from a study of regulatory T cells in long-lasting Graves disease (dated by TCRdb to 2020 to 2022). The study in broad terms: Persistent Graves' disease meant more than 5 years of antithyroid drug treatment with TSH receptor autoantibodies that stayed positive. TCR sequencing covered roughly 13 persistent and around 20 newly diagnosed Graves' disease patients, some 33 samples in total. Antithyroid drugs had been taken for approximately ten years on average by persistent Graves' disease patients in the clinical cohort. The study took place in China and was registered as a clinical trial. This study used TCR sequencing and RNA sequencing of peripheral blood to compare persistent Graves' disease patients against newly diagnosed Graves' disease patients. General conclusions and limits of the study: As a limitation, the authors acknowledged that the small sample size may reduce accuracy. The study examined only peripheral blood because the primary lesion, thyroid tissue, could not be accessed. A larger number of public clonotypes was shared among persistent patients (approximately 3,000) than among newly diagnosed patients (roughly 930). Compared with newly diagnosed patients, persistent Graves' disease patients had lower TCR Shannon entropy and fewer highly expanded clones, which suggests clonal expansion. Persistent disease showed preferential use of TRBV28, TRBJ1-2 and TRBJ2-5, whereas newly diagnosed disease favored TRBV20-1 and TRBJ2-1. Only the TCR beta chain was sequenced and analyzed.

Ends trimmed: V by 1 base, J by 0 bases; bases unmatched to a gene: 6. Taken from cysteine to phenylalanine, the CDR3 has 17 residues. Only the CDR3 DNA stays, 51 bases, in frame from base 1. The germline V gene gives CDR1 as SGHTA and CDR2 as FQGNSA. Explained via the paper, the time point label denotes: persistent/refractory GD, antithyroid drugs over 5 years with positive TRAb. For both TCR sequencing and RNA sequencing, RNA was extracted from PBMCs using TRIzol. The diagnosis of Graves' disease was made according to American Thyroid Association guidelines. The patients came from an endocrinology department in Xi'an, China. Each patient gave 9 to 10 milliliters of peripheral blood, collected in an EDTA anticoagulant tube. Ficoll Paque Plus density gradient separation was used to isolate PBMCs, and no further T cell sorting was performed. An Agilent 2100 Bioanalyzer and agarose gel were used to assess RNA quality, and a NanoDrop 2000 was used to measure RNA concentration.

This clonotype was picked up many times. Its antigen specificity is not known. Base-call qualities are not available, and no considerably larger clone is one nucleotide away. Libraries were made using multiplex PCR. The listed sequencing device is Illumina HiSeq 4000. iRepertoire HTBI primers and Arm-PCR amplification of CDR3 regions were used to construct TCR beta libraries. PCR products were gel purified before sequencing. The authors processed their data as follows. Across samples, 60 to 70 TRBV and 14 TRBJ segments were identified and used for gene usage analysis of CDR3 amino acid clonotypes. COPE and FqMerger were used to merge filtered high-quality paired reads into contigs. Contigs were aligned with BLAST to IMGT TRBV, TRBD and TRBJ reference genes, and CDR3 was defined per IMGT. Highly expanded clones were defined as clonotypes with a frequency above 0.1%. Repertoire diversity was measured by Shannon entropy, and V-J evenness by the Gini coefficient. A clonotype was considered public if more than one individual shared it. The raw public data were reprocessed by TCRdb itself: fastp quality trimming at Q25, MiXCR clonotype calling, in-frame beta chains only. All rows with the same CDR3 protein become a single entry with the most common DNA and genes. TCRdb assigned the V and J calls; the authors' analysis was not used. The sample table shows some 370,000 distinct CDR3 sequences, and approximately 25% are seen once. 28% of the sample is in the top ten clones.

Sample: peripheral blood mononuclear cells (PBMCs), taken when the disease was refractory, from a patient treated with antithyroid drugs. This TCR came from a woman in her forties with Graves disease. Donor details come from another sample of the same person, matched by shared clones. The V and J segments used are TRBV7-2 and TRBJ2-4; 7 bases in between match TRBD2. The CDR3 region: CASSLVKGGPAKNIQYF. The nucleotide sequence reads TGTGCCAGCAGCTTAGTAAAGGGAGGGCCAGCCAAAAACATTCAGTACTTC.